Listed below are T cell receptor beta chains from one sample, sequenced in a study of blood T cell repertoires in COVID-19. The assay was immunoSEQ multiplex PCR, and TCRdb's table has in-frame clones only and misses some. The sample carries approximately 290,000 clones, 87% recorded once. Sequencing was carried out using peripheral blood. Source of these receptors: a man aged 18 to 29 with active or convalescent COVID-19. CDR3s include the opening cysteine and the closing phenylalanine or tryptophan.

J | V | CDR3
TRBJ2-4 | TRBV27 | CASSAGGTKNIQYF
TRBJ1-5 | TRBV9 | CASSRTGDGHNQPQHF
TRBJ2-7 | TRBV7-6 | CASSRSGGGRRFPYEQYF
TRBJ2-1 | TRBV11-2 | CASSFPNPGTSGGGSYNEQFF
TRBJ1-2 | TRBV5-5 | CASRRGTGGLYGYTF
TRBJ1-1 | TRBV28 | CASSLGTRNTEAFF
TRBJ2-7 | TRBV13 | CASSHSGLGSYEQYF
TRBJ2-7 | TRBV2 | CASSAYSYEQYF
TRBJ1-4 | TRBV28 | CASSLFPAPLRANEKLFF
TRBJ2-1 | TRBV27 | CASSLILGPLNNEQFF
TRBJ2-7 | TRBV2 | CASRAVVNYEQYF
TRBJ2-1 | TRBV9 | CASSVVGGWSNEQFF
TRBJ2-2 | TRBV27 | CASSQSYGRGNGELFF
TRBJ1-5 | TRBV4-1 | CASSLEDTGQPQHF
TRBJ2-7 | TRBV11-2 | CASSLDRSQPYEQYF
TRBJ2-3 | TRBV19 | CASSIRGISDTQYF
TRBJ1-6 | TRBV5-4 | CASSLARNSPLHF
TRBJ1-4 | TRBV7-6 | CASSARQKDNEKLFF
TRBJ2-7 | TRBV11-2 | CASNAIAGRPYEQYF
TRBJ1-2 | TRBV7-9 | CASSFGTGGPYGYTF
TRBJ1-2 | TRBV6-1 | CASSEREGYGYTF
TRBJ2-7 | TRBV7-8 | CASSRDSSYEQYF